Following are 9 T cell receptor beta chains from one sample sequenced in a study of early T cells in non-severe SARS-CoV-2 infection. TCRdb re-called the 5' RACE reads with MiXCR, one entry per CDR3 protein. The table has some 98,000 distinct CDR3 sequences, roughly 11% seen once. The specimen was whole blood. These receptors were obtained from an adult who was a healthcare worker with PCR-confirmed SARS-CoV-2 infection or an uninfected control (not recorded which).

This clonotype was counted at least ten times. The V and J genes are TRBV5-6 and TRBJ1-1; the match to TRBD1 covers 7 bases. Trimming removed 3 bases from V and 1 base from J; junction bases left unmatched: 0. The CDR3 has 13 residues. Germline V CDR1 and CDR2: SGHDT, YYEEEE. For the CDR3, the DNA is TGTGCCAGCAGCTGGGACAGGAACACTGAAGCTTTCTTT. Protein sequence: CASSWDRNTEAFF.

The genes are TRBV7-2 and TRBJ1-2; D not certain. Trimming stripped 0 bases from V and 0 bases from J, with 8 bases between. Germline V gene sequence: CDR1 SGHTA, CDR2 FQGNSA. The CDR3 sequence is 15 residues long. The CDR3 sequence is CASSLANWANYGYTF. The CDR3, as DNA: TGTGCCAGCAGCTTAGCGAATTGGGCTAACTATGGCTACACCTTC.

The rearrangement links TRBV6-6 to TRBJ1-5; D gene ambiguous. This CDR3 spans 16 amino acids. Trimming cost V 6 bases and J 0 bases, with 15 bases left between them. Germline V CDR1 and CDR2: MNHNY, SVGAGI (reference sequence). The CDR3 bases are TGTGCCAGCAGCGGACTAGGATTTAATAGCAATCAGCCCCAGCATTTT. This encodes CASSGLGFNSNQPQHF.

The chain is built from TRBV4-1 and TRBJ2-3; 8 nucleotides line up with TRBD2. Per germline, CDR1 MGHRA and CDR2 YSYEKL. CDR3 length: 16 amino acids. The ends lost 3 bases at V and 0 bases at J; junction bases unmatched: 5. The CDR3 coding sequence is TGCGCCAGCAGCCATAAAGCGGGGGTGAGCACAGATACGCAGTATTTT. This encodes CASSHKAGVSTDTQYF.

This clonotype was observed at least ten times. The chain is built from TRBV29-1 and TRBJ1-1, with D possibly matching TRBD1 (5 bases). V was cut by 8 bases and J by 4 bases, with 20 bases left in between. The CDR3 totals 14 residues. Germline V gives CDR1 SQVTM, CDR2 ANQGSEA. In DNA form, the CDR3 reads TGCAGCTATAAACTAGCAAGGGGTGGCACTGAAGCTTTCTTT. This translates into CSYKLARGGTEAFF.

This clonotype was seen just once. V usage is TRBV9 and J usage is TRBJ2-2; 10 nucleotides align to TRBD1. Germline V gene data show CDR1 as SGDLS and CDR2 as YYNGEE. The V segment lost 4 bases and the J segment 4 bases; nucleotides outside the gene matches: 7. The CDR3 is 16 amino acids. CDR3 DNA sequence: TGTGCCAGCAGCTTTAGACAGGGGGCGCCCACCGGGGAGCTGTTTTTT. This encodes CASSFRQGAPTGELFF.

The chain uses TRBV7-2 and TRBJ1-2; no reliable D call. Germline values: CDR1 SGHTA, CDR2 FQGNSA. V lost 2 bases and J 6 bases, leaving 7 bases between the germline ends. The CDR3 runs to 12 residues. The CDR3 sequence: CASSLYGDGYTF. The CDR3 nucleotides are TGTGCCAGCAGCTTATATGGCGATGGCTACACCTTC.

This chain uses TRBV3-1 with TRBJ2-1; the match to TRBD2 covers 10 bases. CDR3 size: 17 residues. After removal of 4 bases from V and 6 bases from J, the junction contained 12 bases not matched to a gene. Germline lookup yields CDR1 LGHDT and CDR2 YNNKEL (reference sequence). The chain's CDR3 is CASSLDSGGTLSNEQFF. In DNA, the CDR3 is TGTGCCAGCAGCCTGGATAGCGGGGGGACTCTATCCAATGAGCAGTTCTTC.

In its sample, this clonotype was seen many times. The rearrangement links TRBV4-2 to TRBJ2-4, with D hard to call. The CDR3 has 11 residues. Germline V gene data show CDR1 as LGHNA and CDR2 as YNFKEQ. The V gene lost 0 bases and the J gene lost 8 bases, with 2 bases spanning the gap. CDR3 nucleotide sequence: TGTGCCAGCAGCCAAGATGACATTCAGTACTTC. This encodes CASSQDDIQYF.